These 6 T cell receptor beta chains were sequenced from one sample in a study of blood T cell repertoires in COVID-19. Profiling relied on immunoSEQ multiplex PCR, and the TCRdb table lists in-frame clones only, not all of them. The table lists about 95,000 clones, approximately 80% of them singletons. The specimen sequenced was peripheral blood. The receptors here all came from a human donor in a cohort sampled during active COVID-19.

The V and J genes are TRBV7-8 and TRBJ2-1; 9 bases line up with TRBD2. Germline trimming cut 5 bases from V and 1 base from J; bases unmatched to any gene: 3. This CDR3 comprises 15 residues. Germline loops: CDR1 SGHVS, CDR2 FQNEAQ. The CDR3 DNA reads as TGTGCCAGCAGCCAGACTAGCGGTTCCTACAATGAGCAGTTCTTC. Its translation: CASSQTSGSYNEQFF.

V gene TRBV18 combines with J gene TRBJ2-1, with D uncertain. Trimming took 1 base from V and 5 from J, leaving 12 bases between them. This CDR3 has 15 amino acids. CDR1 and CDR2 from the germline V gene are KGHSH and LQKENI. For the CDR3, the DNA is TGTGCCAGCTCACCACATTTGTACAACCACAATGAGCAGTTCTTC. Its translation: CASSPHLYNHNEQFF.

The sample holds one count of this clone. The chain recombines TRBV7-2 with TRBJ1-2; 11 nucleotides agree with TRBD1. With 3 bases clipped from V and 3 bases from J, the junction kept 6 bases outside the gene matches. The length of the CDR3 is 16 residues. Germline CDR1 and CDR2: SGHTA and FQGNSA. In DNA, the CDR3 is TGTGCCAGCAGCTTTTATTCGGGACAGGGGGACTATGGCTACACCTTC. It is translated as CASSFYSGQGDYGYTF.

This clone was detected only a few times. The rearrangement joins TRBV19 to TRBJ1-6, with 9 bases aligning to TRBD1. With 5 bases clipped from V and 7 bases from J, the junction kept 3 bases outside the gene matches. There are 14 residues in the CDR3. CDR1 is LNHDA, CDR2 SQIVND, per germline (reference sequence). Here the CDR3 reads CASSEQGANSPLHF. In nucleotides, the CDR3 is TGTGCCAGTAGTGAACAGGGGGCGAATTCACCCCTCCACTTT.

J is TRBJ1-1 and V is TRBV14; the D gene is possibly TRBD1 (6 bases). The V end was cut by 4 bases, the J end by 10 bases, with 16 bases between. CDR3 length equals 13 residues. CDR1 and CDR2 from the germline V gene are SGHDN and FVKESK. The CDR3 reads CASSPQGTGRAFF. CDR3 DNA sequence: TGTGCCAGCAGCCCCCAGGGAACAGGGCGAGCTTTCTTT.

This clone was seen only once. This sequence joins TRBV7-2 and TRBJ2-1; 8 bases are shared with TRBD1. This CDR3 has 16 residues. Per germline, CDR1 SGHTA and CDR2 FQGNSA. The V segment lost 4 bases and the J segment 6 bases; nucleotides outside the gene matches: 11. The CDR3 bases are TGTGCCAGCAGCTCACAATGGACAGGGAGCTCCAATGAGCAGTTCTTC. This encodes CASSSQWTGSSNEQFF. Combining the CDR3 with reference TRBV7-2 and TRBJ2-1 gives the whole variable domain GAGVSQSPSNKVTEKGKDVELRCDPISGHTALYWYRQSLGQGLEFLIYFQGNSAPDKSGLPSDRFSAERTGGSVSTLTIQRTQQEDSAVYLCASSSQWTGSSNEQFFGPGTRLTVL.